What follows describes a single T cell receptor (beta chain). This specimen belongs to a study of shared clonotypes between healthy human individuals. Clones were read by immunoSEQ multiplex PCR, and TCRdb kept only the in-frame ones, dropping some. Altogether millions of clones are present, 85% to 95% being singletons, with the ten largest covering 0.1% to 0.15%. The germline V gene encodes CDR1 ENHRY and CDR2 SYGVKD. CDR3 length: 15 amino acids. V was shortened by 3 bases and J by 5 bases, with 11 bases between the two germline ends. The clonotype was recovered from a man aged 18 to 30 in good health. The sequenced material came from naive CD4+ T cells sorted from blood. Subset denoted: CD45RA+ positively selected. V usage is TRBV10-3 and J usage is TRBJ1-6, with D perhaps matching TRBD1 (5 bases). The chain's CDR3 is CAISEGGDHNSPLHF. The CDR3 DNA follows: TGTGCCATCAGTGAAGGAGGGGACCATAATTCACCCCTCCACTTT.